The 20 T cell receptor beta chains given below trace back to one sample, sequenced in a study of T cell repertoires in cytomegalovirus infection. A single record per CDR3 protein comes from TCRdb applying MiXCR to the reads. Here the sample spans just over 300,000 distinct CDR3 sequences, about 17% being singletons. The sequencing input was PBMCs. The receptors were sampled from a human donor in good health (CMV status not recorded). Some clones in this sample may be carry-over from other donors' samples.

This clonotype was observed a handful of times. The chain is built from TRBV4-1 and TRBJ2-5, with D hard to call. There are 15 residues in the CDR3. V dropped 0 bases and J dropped 1 base, with 9 bases sitting between them. Germline loops: CDR1 MGHRA, CDR2 YSYEKL. The CDR3 is CASSQDPGLQETQYF. CDR3 sequence (DNA): TGCGCCAGCAGCCAAGATCCAGGCCTCCAAGAGACCCAGTACTTC.

The chain uses TRBV7-9 and TRBJ2-5; TRBD2 might be the D (5 bases). Germline V gene data show CDR1 as SEHNR and CDR2 as FQNEAQ (reference sequence). The CDR3 contains 15 residues. V lost 5 bases and J 4 bases, leaving 17 bases between the germline ends. The CDR3 region is CASSTRDGRRETQYF. The CDR3 bases are TGTGCCAGCAGCACGAGGGATGGCAGAAGAGAGACCCAGTACTTC. Combining the CDR3 with reference TRBV7-9 and TRBJ2-5 gives the whole variable domain DTGVSQNPRHKITKRGQNVTFRCDPISEHNRLYWYRQTLGQGPEFLTYFQNEAQLEKSRLLSDRFSAERPKGSFSTLEIQRTEQGDSAMYLCASSTRDGRRETQYFGPGTRLLVL.

At least ten counts were recorded for this clonotype. The V call is TRBV6-5, the J call TRBJ2-3, with D possibly TRBD2 on 6 matching bases. The germline V gene encodes CDR1 MNHEY and CDR2 SVGAGI. CDR3 length: 17 amino acids. V lost 0 bases to trimming and J lost 0 bases, with 13 bases between them. The CDR3 DNA follows: TGTGCCAGCAGTTACTCGTGGGACTTTTCTAGCACAGATACGCAGTATTTT. Residues: CASSYSWDFSSTDTQYF.

The V and J genes are TRBV27 and TRBJ1-6; D may be TRBD1 (6 bases). V lost 5 bases, J lost 4 bases, and 15 bases lay in between. This CDR3 is 16 amino acids long. Germline CDR1 and CDR2: MNHEY and SMNVEV (reference sequence). The chain's CDR3 is CASSKTGTGYNSPLHF. The CDR3 DNA sequence: TGTGCCAGCAGTAAGACAGGTACTGGTTATAATTCACCCCTCCACTTT.

The sample holds many counts of this clonotype. The chain uses TRBV7-2 and TRBJ1-1; maybe TRBD1 (5 bases). The germline V gene encodes CDR1 SGHTA and CDR2 FQGNSA. The CDR3 has 14 amino acids. With 4 bases removed from V and 5 bases from J, the gap between germline ends came to 14 bases. CDR3 residues: CASSSTLRGTEAFF. The CDR3 coding sequence is TGTGCCAGCAGCTCCACCCTGCGGGGGACTGAAGCTTTCTTT. Combining the CDR3 with reference TRBV7-2 and TRBJ1-1 gives the whole variable domain GAGVSQSPSNKVTEKGKDVELRCDPISGHTALYWYRQSLGQGLEFLIYFQGNSAPDKSGLPSDRFSAERTGGSVSTLTIQRTQQEDSAVYLCASSSTLRGTEAFFGQGTRLTVV.

This clonotype was seen only a few times. This rearrangement joins TRBV7-2 to TRBJ1-1; D is undetermined. V was pared by 2 bases and J by 8 bases, with 15 bases between. This CDR3 has 14 residues. CDR1 is SGHTA, CDR2 FQGNSA, per germline. The CDR3 reads CASSLMGTPGEAFF. The DNA for the CDR3 is TGTGCCAGCAGCTTAATGGGAACACCCGGGGAAGCTTTCTTT. Full variable domain (missing parts from reference TRBV7-2 and TRBJ1-1): GAGVSQSPSNKVTEKGKDVELRCDPISGHTALYWYRQSLGQGLEFLIYFQGNSAPDKSGLPSDRFSAERTGGSVSTLTIQRTQQEDSAVYLCASSLMGTPGEAFFGQGTRLTVV.

J is TRBJ1-2 and V is TRBV19, with D possibly matching TRBD1 (6 bases). Per the germline V gene, CDR1 is LNHDA and CDR2 is SQIVND (reference sequence). V was clipped by 9 bases and J by 5 bases, with 25 bases between them. The CDR3 extends over 16 amino acids. CDR3 bases: TGTGCCAGCTCTCTCTTGGGAGGGGGGCGCGAATATGGCTACACCTTC. It encodes CASSLLGGGREYGYTF.

This clonotype was seen more than once but under ten times. The chain carries TRBV6-1 and TRBJ1-5; 8 bases agree with TRBD1. This CDR3 contains 16 residues. The V gene end was trimmed by 5 bases and the J gene end by 6 bases; junction bases not matched to a gene: 12. Germline V gene data show CDR1 as MNHNS and CDR2 as SASEGT. The DNA of the CDR3 is TGTGCCAGCAGTCATTTGGGGCAGGGGGCCCCTCAGCCCCAGCATTTT. Protein product: CASSHLGQGAPQPQHF.

This clonotype was seen more than once but under ten times. The chain is built from TRBV2 and TRBJ2-1; 7 nucleotides line up with TRBD2. The germline CDR1 and CDR2 sequences are SNHLY and FYNNEI. This CDR3 comprises 13 residues. V shed 7 bases, J shed 8 bases, and the junction held 8 bases outside the gene matches. This CDR3 reads CASTPGGGDEQFF. CDR3 bases: TGTGCCAGCACCCCAGGTGGGGGGGATGAGCAGTTCTTC.

This clonotype was seen more than once but under ten times. This chain joins TRBV5-1 and TRBJ2-1; 7 bases fit TRBD2. Germline V lookup: CDR1 SGHRS, CDR2 YFSETQ. The CDR3 consists of 16 residues. V dropped 0 bases and J dropped 1; count of bases not matched to a gene: 4. This chain's CDR3 is CASSLGWGGSYNEQFF. The CDR3 DNA is TGCGCCAGCAGCTTGGGTTGGGGGGGTTCCTACAATGAGCAGTTCTTC.

The rearrangement uses TRBV4-1 and TRBJ2-5; 8 bases match TRBD2. The CDR3 sequence is 16 residues long. The junction had 12 bases not matched to a gene; V was cut back by 4 bases and J by 5 bases. Germline V gene sequence: CDR1 MGHRA, CDR2 YSYEKL. The CDR3 DNA is TGCGCCAGCAGCCCCCAGGGGCGGGGGGCCCGGGAGACCCAGTACTTC. Translated, it gives CASSPQGRGARETQYF.

This chain joins TRBV12-3 or TRBV12-4 and TRBJ2-3; 11 bases are shared with TRBD2. Trimming took 1 base from V and 2 from J; bases not matched to a gene: 5. CDR3 length equals 17 residues. The chain's CDR3 is CASSLVGLAGNTDTQYF. The CDR3 DNA is TGTGCCAGCAGTTTAGTCGGACTAGCGGGTAACACAGATACGCAGTATTTT.

V gene TRBV5-1 combines with J gene TRBJ2-1; TRBD1 is a possible D gene (6 bases). Looked up from germline, CDR1 is SGHRS and CDR2 is YFSETQ. The CDR3 consists of 17 residues. The V and J ends lost 4 bases and 0 bases respectively, with 17 bases between them. CDR3 bases: TGCGCCAGCAGCGGCGCAGGTGGGGGCGCCTCCTACAATGAGCAGTTCTTC. Amino acids: CASSGAGGGASYNEQFF.

This clonotype has a count of ten or more. The J gene is TRBJ1-4, the V gene TRBV28; 7 bases map to TRBD1. J gave up 5 bases and V 4 bases, and 7 bases lay outside the gene matches. The CDR3 extends over 15 amino acids. Germline loops: CDR1 MDHEN, CDR2 SYDVKM. The CDR3 here is CASSSTGAINEKLFF. In DNA form, the CDR3 reads TGTGCCAGCAGTTCCACAGGGGCGATAAATGAAAAACTGTTTTTT.

This clonotype has ten or more counts. The chain employs TRBV11-2 and TRBJ1-3; TRBD1 matches at 7 bases. The J segment lost 1 base and the V segment lost 7 bases, leaving 4 bases of the junction unmatched. The length of the CDR3 is 14 residues. Germline-derived CDR1 and CDR2 are SGHAT and FQNNGV. The CDR3 DNA reads as TGTGCCAGCAAACAGGGGTATTCTGGAAACACCATATATTTT. Its translation is CASKQGYSGNTIYF.

The V and J genes are TRBV28 and TRBJ2-1; 12 nucleotides align to TRBD2. Germline V gene lookup returns CDR1 MDHEN and CDR2 SYDVKM. V lost 4 bases, J lost 3 bases, and 7 bases stayed unmatched. The CDR3 extends over 17 amino acids. The CDR3: CASSSDPGLAGYNEQFF. The CDR3, as DNA: TGTGCCAGCAGTTCCGATCCGGGACTAGCGGGCTACAATGAGCAGTTCTTC.

The chain recombines TRBV12-3 or TRBV12-4 with TRBJ2-6, with D unresolved. Trimming removed 5 bases at V and 0 bases at J, with 11 bases between. The CDR3 extends over 16 amino acids. Here the CDR3 DNA reads TGTGCCAGCAGTCCGCAGGAGCTCTCTGGGGCCAACGTCCTGACTTTC. Translated: CASSPQELSGANVLTF.

The chain uses TRBV10-3 and TRBJ2-3; tentative D call: TRBD2 (5 bases). Germline assignment: CDR1 ENHRY and CDR2 SYGVKD. The CDR3 sequence is 13 residues long. V was cut by 6 bases and J by 6 bases, with 13 bases left in between. CDR3 nucleotide sequence: TGTGCCATCAGCCTCGGGGATGCGGATACGCAGTATTTT. This encodes CAISLGDADTQYF.

The chain employs TRBV2 and TRBJ1-1, with D perhaps TRBD1 (5 bases). Germline V CDR1 and CDR2: SNHLY, FYNNEI. There are 15 residues in the CDR3. Deletions cut 0 bases from V and 3 bases from J, with 11 bases between. CDR3: CASSEAQRGDTEAFF. The CDR3 DNA follows: TGTGCCAGCAGTGAAGCCCAACGGGGGGACACTGAAGCTTTCTTT.

The chain recombines TRBV10-3 with TRBJ2-5; TRBD1 matches 8 bases. The germline V gene encodes CDR1 ENHRY and CDR2 SYGVKD. The CDR3 length is 13 residues. The V gene end was trimmed by 4 bases and the J gene end by 4 bases; junction bases not matched to a gene: 2. In DNA, the CDR3 is TGTGCCATCAGTGGGACAGGGTCAGAGACCCAGTACTTC. Amino acids: CAISGTGSETQYF.